This T cell receptor (beta chain) was found in a study of T-cell memory formation after mild COVID-19. Study-level points and caveats: CD4+ clones that contracted lay mainly in CM and EM; CD8+ ones lay in EMRA. That cross-reactive memory joined was suggested by some responding clones appearing in pre-infection memory. Clonal second-wave expansions that peaked on day 37 had unconfirmed SARS-CoV-2 specificity.

Remarks on this clonotype: The antigen is unknown.

V lost 4 bases and J 2 bases, leaving 9 bases between the germline ends. CDR1 is LGHDT, CDR2 YNNKEL, per germline (reference sequence). This CDR3 region has 14 residues. Constant-segment-primed 5'RACE gave TCR alpha and TCR beta cDNA libraries with sample barcodes and UMIs. One entry per CDR3 protein, called by TCRdb with MiXCR from the 5' RACE reads. The data show 120,000 to 150,000 distinct CDR3 sequences, 5.5% to 7% seen once. The rearrangement joins TRBV3-1 to TRBJ1-5, with D perhaps matching TRBD1 (5 bases). The TCR comes from an adult woman who had mild COVID-19 (a few samples of this study predate the infection). Cell type and time point are not known. The sample consisted of PBMCs or a T cell subset sorted from them (not recorded which). CDR3: CASSPDTRNQPQHF. The CDR3 bases are TGTGCCAGCAGCCCGGACACACGCAATCAGCCCCAGCATTTT.